This T cell receptor (beta chain) originates from a study of blood T cell repertoires in COVID-19 (dated by TCRdb to 2018 to 2020). Regarding the complete study: Samples from collaborators originated in the United States, Italy and Spain and spanned both the acute and convalescent phases of COVID-19. The material from the prospective study consisted of cDNA or gDNA derived from T cells, B-cell-depleted T cells, or PBMCs. Deeply sampled blood TCRbeta repertoires from subjects exposed to, actively infected with, or recovered from COVID-19 were included in the dataset. A freely available public database, intended as a resource for researchers studying the immune response to SARS-CoV-2, is where the repertoires were released. The samples were drawn from two sources: the first 160 participants of the ongoing ImmuneRACE study, and over 950 subjects contributed by 6 global collaborators. Sample metadata almost always included a de-identified subject ID, COVID-19 status, age in years and sex. Where available, HLA class I and class II types were obtained from metadata supplied by the sample provider rather than from assay-based typing.

The immunoSEQ Assay, a bias-controlled multiplex PCR, was used to amplify TCRbeta CDR3 regions from genomic DNA. In the authors' own workflow: The number of nucleated cells in each sample was estimated by amplification of reference gene primers within the assay. To quantify the absolute abundance of each unique TCRbeta CDR3 rearrangement, sequence reads were collapsed and filtered. Productive Simpson clonality was computed per sample as the square root of Simpson's diversity index over productive rearrangements. What TCRdb holds here is the immuneACCESS table cut down to in-frame rearrangements. Part of the clones is not present; checked against another copy, under half of the missing clones reflect an unresolved V gene, and the others are unexplained. D and trimming were read from the DNA, whereas the V and J calls and clone size are those reported in that table. The sample table contains around 120,000 clones; only one count was recorded for around 83% of them. Of the sample, 5.5% to 6% is held by the ten largest clones.

The collaborating institutions used their own protocols to collect whole blood in K2EDTA tubes. Collaborator samples were shipped for TCRbeta analysis as frozen whole blood, isolated PBMCs, or DNA extracted from either sample type. What the authors observed across the whole study: The quantity of clinical and demographic metadata differed by source and by participant and was supplied without curation.

On this clone itself: This receptor's antigen is unknown. It has no much larger one-base neighbor in the sample; base qualities were not kept.

CDR3 length: 15 amino acids, cysteine to phenylalanine. Just the 45-base CDR3 DNA is kept, in frame starting at base 1. CDR1 MRHNA and CDR2 SNTAGT were looked up in the germline V gene. Unmatched junction bases come to 8, with V trimmed by 3 bases and J by 6 bases. The source of this sequence is a man aged 80 or over with active or convalescent COVID-19. The sequence joins TRBV6-4 to TRBJ2-3; 8 bases in the middle match TRBD2. Sequencing was done on a sample of peripheral blood. The DNA sequence follows: TGTGCCAGCAGTGAATCGAGCGGGGGTGGCGATACGCAGTATTTT. It translates to CASSESSGGGDTQYF.